The clone carrying this T cell receptor beta chain has a handful of counts. Its antigen remains unidentified. The CDR3 loop spans 15 amino acids. J lost 3 bases, V lost 4 bases, and 7 bases had no gene match. From germline, CDR1 is SGHKS and CDR2 YYEKEE (reference sequence). Sample barcodes and UMIs were carried by the TCR alpha and TCR beta cDNA libraries that 5'RACE generated with constant-segment primers. TCRdb passed the 5' RACE reads through MiXCR, listing each CDR3 protein once. The sample yields roughly 320,000 distinct CDR3 sequences, around 28% seen once. The source of the sample is a study of T-cell memory formation after mild COVID-19. Findings of the study overall: That cross-reactive memory joined was suggested by some responding clones appearing in pre-infection memory. Among CD4+ contracting clones, most were CM and EM, and CD8+ ones EMRA.

The chain has TRBV5-5 and TRBJ1-2; 9 bases are shared with TRBD1. Sequenced material: PBMCs or a T cell subset sorted from them (not recorded which). The sequence came from an adult woman who had mild COVID-19 (a few samples of this study predate the infection). Cell type and time point are not known. CDR3 sequence reads: CASSTPGQGHYGYTF. The CDR3 DNA reads TGTGCCAGCAGCACACCGGGACAGGGACACTATGGCTACACCTTC.